Listed below are T cell receptor beta chains from one sample, sequenced in a study of OX40 agonist ivuxolimab in advanced cancers. Sequencing used immunoSEQ multiplex PCR; TCRdb keeps in-frame clones, though not all of them. The table includes 100,000 to 130,000 clones, under 95% detected once. The specimen comprised CD4+ or CD8+ T cells sorted from blood, sampled in a trial of the OX40 agonist ivuxolimab. The receptors originated from an adult with an advanced solid tumor such as melanoma, head and neck, liver or kidney cancer. CDR3s include the opening cysteine and the closing phenylalanine or tryptophan. A D gene is named only where the DNA matches it firmly. Only part of the rows carry a size: once, few, many, or a class if the clone is expanded.

CDR3 length	V gene	clone size	D gene	J gene	CDR3 protein	CDR3 DNA
14	TRBV19	once	.	TRBJ2-3	CASLGDSHTDTQYF	TGTGCCTCCTTAGGTGACAGCCACACAGATACGCAGTATTTT
13	TRBV28	.	.	TRBJ1-1	CASSSGGKTEAFF	TGTGCCAGCAGTTCGGGAGGGAAGACTGAAGCTTTCTTT
12	TRBV28	.	.	TRBJ1-5	CASSLSYQPQHF	TGTGCCAGCAGTTTGAGCTATCAGCCCCAGCATTTT
18	TRBV28	.	.	TRBJ2-4	CASSRQGDSPLAKNIQYF	TGTGCCAGCAGTAGGCAAGGGGACTCTCCACTAGCCAAAAACATTCAGTACTTC
15	TRBV27	once	.	TRBJ1-5	CASSPPEGINQPQHF	TGTGCCAGCAGTCCCCCTGAAGGGATCAATCAGCCCCAGCATTTT
17	TRBV28	once	TRBD1	TRBJ1-5	CASSPAGQDTYNQPQHF	TGTGCCAGCAGTCCTGCGGGACAGGACACTTATAATCAGCCCCAGCATTTT
15	TRBV6-5	.	TRBD1	TRBJ2-7	CASSGGQGSPYEQYF	TGTGCCAGCAGTGGGGGACAGGGAAGTCCCTACGAGCAGTACTTC
15	TRBV28	.	TRBD2	TRBJ2-5	CASSLSKAGVETQYF	TGTGCCAGCAGTTTATCCAAAGCGGGAGTAGAGACCCAGTACTTC
15	TRBV5-6	.	TRBD1	TRBJ1-1	CASSFRQGARTEAFF	TGTGCCAGCAGCTTTCGACAGGGGGCGCGGACTGAAGCTTTCTTT
13	TRBV9	.	TRBD2	TRBJ2-7	CASARESSIEQYF	TGTGCCAGCGCGCGGGAGTCATCAATCGAGCAGTACTTC
16	TRBV9	.	TRBD1	TRBJ2-2	CASSAAGTANTGELFF	TGTGCCAGCAGCGCCGCCGGGACAGCGAACACCGGGGAGCTGTTTTTT
10	TRBV20-1	.	.	TRBJ2-7	CSAASGEQYF	TGCAGTGCAGCGAGCGGGGAGCAGTACTTC
12	TRBV6-1	.	TRBD1	TRBJ1-1	CASRDRVREAFF	TGTGCCAGCAGAGACAGGGTTCGTGAAGCTTTCTTT
15	TRBV7-3	.	.	TRBJ2-6	CASSPGNSGANVLTF	TGTGCCAGCAGCCCCGGGAACTCTGGGGCCAACGTCCTGACTTTC
17	TRBV7-9	once	.	TRBJ2-4	CASSLPDREEAKNIQYF	TGTGCCAGCAGCCTTCCCGACAGGGAGGAAGCCAAAAACATTCAGTACTTC
13	TRBV21-1	.	.	TRBJ2-1	CASSTGNDNEQFF	TGTGCCAGCAGCACTGGAAATGATAATGAGCAGTTCTTC
17	TRBV4-3	.	.	TRBJ1-3	CASSPNRAGALGNTIYF	TGCGCCAGCAGCCCGAATAGGGCAGGGGCGCTTGGAAACACCATATATTTT
13	TRBV6-5	.	.	TRBJ1-4	CASSASRDSELFF	TGTGCCAGCAGCGCGTCGAGGGATTCGGAACTGTTTTTT
14	TRBV7-9	.	.	TRBJ2-5	CASSRSGGGETQYF	TGTGCCAGCAGCCGGAGTGGGGGCGGCGAGACCCAGTACTTC
14	TRBV2	.	.	TRBJ1-2	CASSLRDRMYGYTF	TGTGCCAGCAGTCTCCGGGACCGGATGTATGGCTACACCTTC
16	TRBV6-1	.	TRBD1	TRBJ2-5	CASSEARTGRTETQYF	TGTGCCAGCAGTGAAGCCCGGACAGGGCGGACAGAGACCCAGTACTTC
13	TRBV30	.	TRBD2	TRBJ2-1	CAWAAGEGDEQFF	TGTGCCTGGGCAGCGGGGGAAGGGGATGAGCAGTTCTTC
15	TRBV6-1	.	TRBD1	TRBJ2-1	CASTALPGQGNEQFF	TGTGCCAGCACGGCACTACCGGGACAGGGTAATGAGCAGTTCTTC
12	TRBV7-2	.	.	TRBJ2-1	CASSLLYNEQFF	TGTGCCAGCAGCTTGCTCTACAATGAGCAGTTCTTC
17	TRBV9	.	.	TRBJ1-2	CASSVDPDILTNYGYTF	TGTGCCAGCAGCGTAGACCCAGATATATTAACTAACTATGGCTACACCTTC
15	TRBV5-1	once	.	TRBJ2-2	CASSLRDLNTGELFF	TGCGCCAGCAGCTTACGGGACTTGAACACCGGGGAGCTGTTTTTT
17	TRBV27	.	TRBD1	TRBJ2-2	CASSSRGSYTNTGELFF	TGTGCCAGCAGTTCCAGGGGGTCCTACACGAACACCGGGGAGCTGTTTTTT
12	TRBV25-1	.	.	TRBJ2-1	CASSVGGNEQFF	TGTGCCAGCAGTGTAGGAGGAAATGAGCAGTTCTTC
14	TRBV28	once	.	TRBJ2-1	CASRLGASYNEQFF	TGTGCCAGCAGATTGGGGGCTTCCTACAATGAGCAGTTCTTC